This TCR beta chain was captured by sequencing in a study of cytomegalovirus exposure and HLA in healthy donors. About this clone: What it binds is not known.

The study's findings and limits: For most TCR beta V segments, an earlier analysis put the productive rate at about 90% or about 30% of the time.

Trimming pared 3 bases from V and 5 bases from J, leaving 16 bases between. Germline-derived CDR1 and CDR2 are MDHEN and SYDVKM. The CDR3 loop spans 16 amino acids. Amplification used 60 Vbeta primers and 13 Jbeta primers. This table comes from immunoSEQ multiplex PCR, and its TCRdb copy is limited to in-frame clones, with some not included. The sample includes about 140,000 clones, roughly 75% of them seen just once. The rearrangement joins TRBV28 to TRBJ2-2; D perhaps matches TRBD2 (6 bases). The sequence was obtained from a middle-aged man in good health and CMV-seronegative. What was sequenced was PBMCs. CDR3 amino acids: CASSLRAGGLTGELFF. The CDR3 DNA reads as TGTGCCAGCAGTTTGAGGGCGGGTGGACTAACCGGGGAGCTGTTTTTT.